These T cell receptor beta chains were read from a single sample in a study of CD8+CD57+ T cells in acquired aplastic anemia. MiXCR was run by TCRdb on the reads, yielding one entry per CDR3 protein. Among some 180,000 distinct CDR3 sequences listed, less than 65% were seen once. Material for sequencing was sorted CD4+, CD8+, or CD8+CD57+ T cells (not recorded which) from PBMCs. These receptors came from a human donor with aplastic anemia. Each CDR3 is given with its conserved first and last residue. The D gene is left open where the match is weak. Clone size is shown for a subset of rows, as once, few, many or a class of expanded clone.

clone_size	d_call	j_call	v_call	cdr3_aa	cdr3_nt
.	.	TRBJ2-7	TRBV5-1	CASSWPISGEALYEQYF	TGCGCCAGCAGCTGGCCTATATCGGGCGAGGCGCTGTACGAGCAGTACTTC
.	.	TRBJ1-1	TRBV7-9	CASSPLSGRAFF	TGTGCCAGCAGCCCGCTCTCAGGTAGAGCTTTCTTT
.	.	TRBJ2-5	TRBV4-1	CASSQWRTETQYF	TGCGCCAGCAGCCAATGGAGGACGGAGACCCAGTACTTC
few	.	TRBJ2-5	TRBV20-1	CSAPQETQYF	TGCAGTGCTCCACAAGAGACCCAGTACTTC
many	.	TRBJ2-7	TRBV7-6	CASSLDSGPTYEQYF	TGTGCCAGCAGCCTCGACTCAGGCCCAACCTACGAGCAGTACTTC
many	.	TRBJ1-5	TRBV19	CASSWGDTNQPQHF	TGTGCCAGTAGTTGGGGGGACACCAATCAGCCCCAGCATTTT
many	TRBD1	TRBJ1-6	TRBV5-8	CASSHGQGNSPLHF	TGTGCCAGCAGCCACGGACAGGGCAATTCACCCCTCCACTTT
many	.	TRBJ1-6	TRBV27	CASSLQGENSPLHF	TGTGCCAGCAGCCTACAGGGAGAGAATTCACCCCTCCACTTT
many	.	TRBJ1-3	TRBV10-1	CASRESRLISGNTIYF	TGCGCCAGCAGGGAATCCCGACTCATCTCTGGAAACACCATATATTTT
.	.	TRBJ2-7	TRBV20-1	CSAHSSSYEQYF	TGCAGTGCCCACAGTAGTTCCTACGAGCAGTACTTC
many	.	TRBJ2-7	TRBV5-1	CASSLAGGPAYEQYF	TGCGCCAGCAGCTTGGCCGGGGGTCCGGCCTACGAGCAGTACTTC
few	.	TRBJ1-1	TRBV19	CASSIGRVGTEAFF	TGTGCCAGTAGTATCGGCAGGGTGGGGACTGAAGCTTTCTTT
.	.	TRBJ2-1	TRBV9	CASSVGANNEQFF	TGTGCCAGCAGCGTAGGGGCCAACAATGAGCAGTTCTTC
.	.	TRBJ2-3	TRBV29-1	CSVGARATSTDTQYF	TGCAGCGTTGGAGCCAGGGCCACTAGCACAGATACGCAGTATTTT
.	.	TRBJ2-7	TRBV20-1	CSARDLRESYEQYF	TGCAGTGCTAGAGATCTGAGGGAGAGCTACGAGCAGTACTTC
.	.	TRBJ2-7	TRBV20-1	CSGRDSYEQYF	TGCAGTGGAAGGGACTCCTACGAGCAGTACTTC
.	TRBD1	TRBJ1-4	TRBV20-1	CSAQKMTGSNEKLFF	TGCAGTGCTCAAAAAATGACAGGGAGTAATGAAAAACTGTTTTTT
many	.	TRBJ1-3	TRBV4-1	CASSQDGVTIYF	TGCGCCAGCAGCCAAGATGGGGTCACCATATATTTT
few	.	TRBJ1-1	TRBV7-8	CASSPQGGIEAFF	TGTGCCAGCAGCCCTCAGGGCGGTATTGAAGCTTTCTTT
.	.	TRBJ1-1	TRBV20-1	CSARQQNAEAFF	TGCAGTGCTAGGCAGCAGAACGCTGAAGCTTTCTTT
.	.	TRBJ2-2	TRBV27	CASSYEVNTGELFF	TGTGCCAGCAGTTATGAGGTGAACACCGGGGAGCTGTTTTTT
.	.	TRBJ1-6	TRBV12-3/TRBV12-4	CASSRGPGDYSPLHF	TGTGCCAGCAGCCGGGGCCCAGGGGATTATTCACCCCTCCACTTT
.	.	TRBJ2-7	TRBV10-3	CAISEFEGRSSYEQYF	TGTGCCATCAGTGAATTTGAGGGCAGGTCCTCCTACGAGCAGTACTTC
.	TRBD1	TRBJ2-4	TRBV2	CAAKTGGEVNIQYF	TGTGCCGCGAAAACAGGGGGCGAGGTAAACATTCAGTACTTC
.	TRBD1	TRBJ1-4	TRBV7-9	CASSPRTGGLEKLFF	TGTGCCAGCAGCCCGAGGACAGGGGGACTTGAAAAACTGTTTTTT
many	.	TRBJ1-1	TRBV29-1	CSVVGAPGEAFF	TGCAGCGTTGTGGGGGCCCCAGGGGAAGCTTTCTTT
.	.	TRBJ2-1	TRBV7-9	CASSLTGAGYNEQFF	TGTGCCAGCAGCTTAACAGGGGCGGGGTACAATGAGCAGTTCTTC
.	.	TRBJ2-3	TRBV20-1	CSARGPVRVGDTQYF	TGCAGTGCTAGGGGACCTGTGCGGGTCGGGGATACGCAGTATTTT
.	.	TRBJ2-5	TRBV2	CASMRIQETQYF	TGTGCAAGCATGCGGATTCAAGAGACCCAGTACTTC
.	TRBD1	TRBJ2-1	TRBV10-3	CAIRGGTGENEQFF	TGTGCCATCAGGGGGGGGACAGGGGAAAATGAGCAGTTCTTC